This record covers a single T cell receptor (beta chain). Antigen: not known. Germline V gene data show CDR1 as SQVTM and CDR2 as ANQGSEA. Deletions cut 4 bases from V and 0 bases from J, with 13 bases between. The CDR3 totals 15 residues. This record comes from a study of shared clonotypes between healthy human individuals. Study at large: The cohort comprised a couple of women and a few men. Their ages spanned 18 to 49 years. Study observations and caveats: Generation probability values for non-shared clonotypes were lower than those for clonotypes shared by all four donors. It was expected that sequencing depth would affect clonotype sharing among donors.

Sorted-subset replicate PCR reactions contained roughly 210 ng DNA, corresponding to approximately 30,000 T cell genomes. Sequenced by immunoSEQ multiplex PCR; TCRdb stores in-frame clones only, minus some. Among roughly 2.1 million clones listed, 93% were seen once. CD45RO-negative, CCR7-positively selected cells formed the naive CD8 fraction, excluding terminally differentiated effector memory CD45RA+ cells. The TCR sequence derives from a man younger than 35 in good health. Some clones in this sample may be carry-over from other donors' samples. Material: naive CD8+ T cells from PBMCs. The V gene is TRBV29-1, the J gene TRBJ1-3; D is possibly TRBD1 (6 bases). CDR3 sequence reads: CSVGGGRDSGNTIYF. For the CDR3, the DNA is TGCAGCGTTGGGGGGGGCCGCGACTCTGGAAACACCATATATTTT. Variable domain in full (rest from reference TRBV29-1 and TRBJ1-3): SAVISQKPSRDICQRGTSLTIQCQVDSQVTMMFWYRQQPGQSLTLIATANQGSEATYESGFVIDKFPISRPNLTFSTLTVSNMSPEDSSIYLCSVGGGRDSGNTIYFGEGSWLTVV.